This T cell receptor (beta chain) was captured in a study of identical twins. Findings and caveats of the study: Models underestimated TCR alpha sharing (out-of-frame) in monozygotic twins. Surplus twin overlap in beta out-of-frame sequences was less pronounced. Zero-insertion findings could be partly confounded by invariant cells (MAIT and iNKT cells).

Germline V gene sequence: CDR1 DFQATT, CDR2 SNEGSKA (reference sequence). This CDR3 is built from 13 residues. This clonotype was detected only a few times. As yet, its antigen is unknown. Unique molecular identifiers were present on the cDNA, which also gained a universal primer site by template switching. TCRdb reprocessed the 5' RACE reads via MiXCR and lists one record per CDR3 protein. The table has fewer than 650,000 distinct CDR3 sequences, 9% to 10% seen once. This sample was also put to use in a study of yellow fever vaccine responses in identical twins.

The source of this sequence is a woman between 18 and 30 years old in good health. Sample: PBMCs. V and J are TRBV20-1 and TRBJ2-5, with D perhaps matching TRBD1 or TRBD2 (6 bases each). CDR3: CTGFFGGKETQYF. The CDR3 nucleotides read TGCACAGGATTTTTCGGGGGCAAAGAGACCCAGTACTTC.